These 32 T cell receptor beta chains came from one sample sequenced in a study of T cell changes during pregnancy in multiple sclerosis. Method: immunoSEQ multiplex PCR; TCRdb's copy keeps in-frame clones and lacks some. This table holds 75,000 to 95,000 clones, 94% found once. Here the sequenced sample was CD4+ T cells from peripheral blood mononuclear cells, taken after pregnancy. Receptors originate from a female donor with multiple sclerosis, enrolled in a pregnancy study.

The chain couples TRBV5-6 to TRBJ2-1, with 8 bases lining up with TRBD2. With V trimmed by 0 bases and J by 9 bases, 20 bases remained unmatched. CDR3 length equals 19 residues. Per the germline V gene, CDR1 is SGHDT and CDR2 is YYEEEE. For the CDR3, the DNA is TGTGCCAGCAGCTTGGGACTACAGTCGGGAGGGCCGTTATTAGGTGAGCAGTTCTTC. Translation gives CASSLGLQSGGPLLGEQFF.

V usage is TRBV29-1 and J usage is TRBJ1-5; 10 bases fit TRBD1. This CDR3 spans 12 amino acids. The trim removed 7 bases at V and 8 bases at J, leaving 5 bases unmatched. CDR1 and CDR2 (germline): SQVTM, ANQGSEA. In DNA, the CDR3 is TGCAGCGCCGACAGGGGGCCGGAGCCCCAGCATTTT. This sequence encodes CSADRGPEPQHF.

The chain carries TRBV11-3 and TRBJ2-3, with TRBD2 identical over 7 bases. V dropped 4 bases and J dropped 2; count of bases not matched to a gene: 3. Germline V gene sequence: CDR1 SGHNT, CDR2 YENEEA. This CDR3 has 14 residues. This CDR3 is CASSSGGFTDTQYF. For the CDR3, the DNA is TGTGCCAGCAGCTCGGGGGGTTTCACAGATACGCAGTATTTT.

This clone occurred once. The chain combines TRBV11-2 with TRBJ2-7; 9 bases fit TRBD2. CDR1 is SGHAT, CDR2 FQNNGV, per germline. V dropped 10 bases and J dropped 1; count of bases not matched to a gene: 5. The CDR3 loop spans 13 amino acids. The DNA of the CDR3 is TGTGCCATATCGCTAGCGGGATCCTACGAGCAGTACTTC. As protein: CAISLAGSYEQYF. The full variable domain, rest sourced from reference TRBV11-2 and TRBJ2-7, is EAGVAQSPRYKIIEKRQSVAFWCNPISGHATLYWYQQILGQGPKLLIQFQNNGVVDDSQLPKDRFSAERLKGVDSTLKIQPAKLEDSAVYLCAISLAGSYEQYFGPGTRLTVT.

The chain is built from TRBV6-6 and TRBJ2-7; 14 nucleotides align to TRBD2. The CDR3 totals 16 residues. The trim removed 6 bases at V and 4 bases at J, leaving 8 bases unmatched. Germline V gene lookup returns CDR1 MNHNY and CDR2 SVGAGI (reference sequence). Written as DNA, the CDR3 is TGTGCCAGCAGCCGGGGGACTAGCGGGAGCAATTACGAGCAGTACTTC. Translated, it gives CASSRGTSGSNYEQYF.

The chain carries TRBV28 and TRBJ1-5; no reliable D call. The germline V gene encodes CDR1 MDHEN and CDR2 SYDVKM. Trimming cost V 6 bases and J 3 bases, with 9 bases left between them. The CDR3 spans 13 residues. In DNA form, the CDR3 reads TGTGCCAGCAGCCAGAGGGTCAATCAGCCCCAGCATTTT. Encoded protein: CASSQRVNQPQHF.

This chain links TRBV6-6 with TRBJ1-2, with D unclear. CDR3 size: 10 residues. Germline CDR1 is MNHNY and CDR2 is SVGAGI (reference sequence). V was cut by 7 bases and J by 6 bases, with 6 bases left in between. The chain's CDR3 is CASNLNGYTF. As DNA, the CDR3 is TGTGCCAGCAATCTTAATGGCTACACCTTC.

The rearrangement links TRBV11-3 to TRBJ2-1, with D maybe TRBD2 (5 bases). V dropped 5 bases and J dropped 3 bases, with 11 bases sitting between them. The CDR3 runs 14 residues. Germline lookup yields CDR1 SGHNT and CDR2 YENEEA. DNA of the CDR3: TGTGCCAGCAGCCAAAAAGGACTCTACAATGAGCAGTTCTTC. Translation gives CASSQKGLYNEQFF.

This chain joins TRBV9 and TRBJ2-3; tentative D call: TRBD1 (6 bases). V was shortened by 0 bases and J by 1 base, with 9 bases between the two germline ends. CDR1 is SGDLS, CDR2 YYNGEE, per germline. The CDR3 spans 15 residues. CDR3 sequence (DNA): TGTGCCAGCAGCGTAGTACAGGGTGGCACAGATACGCAGTATTTT. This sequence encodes CASSVVQGGTDTQYF.

Here the CDR3 DNA reads TGTGCCAGCAGCTTAAGAGCTAGCGGGGTTGAGCAGTTCTTC. It translates to CASSLRASGVEQFF. The chain employs TRBV7-3 and TRBJ2-1; 9 nucleotides agree with TRBD2. V shed 1 base and J 9 bases; nucleotides not matched to a gene: 4. Germline values: CDR1 SGHTA, CDR2 FQGTGA. This CDR3 has 14 residues.

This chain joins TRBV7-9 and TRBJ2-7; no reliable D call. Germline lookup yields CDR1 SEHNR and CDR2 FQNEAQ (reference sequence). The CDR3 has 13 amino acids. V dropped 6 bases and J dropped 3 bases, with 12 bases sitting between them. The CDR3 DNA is TGTGCCAGCAGTACTATTTTGGTCTACGAGCAGTACTTC. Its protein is CASSTILVYEQYF.

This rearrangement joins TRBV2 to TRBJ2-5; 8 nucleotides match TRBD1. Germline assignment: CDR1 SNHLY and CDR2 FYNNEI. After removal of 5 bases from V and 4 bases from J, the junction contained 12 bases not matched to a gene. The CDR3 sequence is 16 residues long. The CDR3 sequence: CASSSGQGSFGETQYF. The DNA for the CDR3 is TGTGCCAGCAGTTCCGGACAGGGTTCATTCGGAGAGACCCAGTACTTC.

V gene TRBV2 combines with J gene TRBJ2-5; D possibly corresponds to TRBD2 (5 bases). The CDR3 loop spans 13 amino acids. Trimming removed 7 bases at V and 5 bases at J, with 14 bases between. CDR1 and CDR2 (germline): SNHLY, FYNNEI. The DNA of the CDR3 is TGTGCCAGCAATGGACTCCGGTGGGAGACCCAGTACTTC. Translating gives CASNGLRWETQYF.

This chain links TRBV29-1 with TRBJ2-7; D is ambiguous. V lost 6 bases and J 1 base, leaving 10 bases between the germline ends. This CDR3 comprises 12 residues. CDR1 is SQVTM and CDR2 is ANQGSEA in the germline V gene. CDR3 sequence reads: CSVGNRSYEQYF. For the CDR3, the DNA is TGCAGCGTGGGCAACAGATCCTACGAGCAGTACTTC.

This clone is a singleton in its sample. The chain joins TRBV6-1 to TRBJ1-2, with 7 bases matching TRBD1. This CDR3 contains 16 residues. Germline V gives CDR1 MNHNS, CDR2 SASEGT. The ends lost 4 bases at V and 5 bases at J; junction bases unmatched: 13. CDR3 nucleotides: TGTGCCAGCAGTGCCTACAGGGGTCGGCAGGTGTATGGCTACACCTTC. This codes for CASSAYRGRQVYGYTF.

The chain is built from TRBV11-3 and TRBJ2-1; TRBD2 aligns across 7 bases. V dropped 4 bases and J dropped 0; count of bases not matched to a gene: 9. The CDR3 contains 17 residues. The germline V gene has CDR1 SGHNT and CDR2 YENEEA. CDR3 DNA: TGTGCCAGCAGCTGGGGCTCGGGAGGCAGCTCCTACAATGAGCAGTTCTTC. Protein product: CASSWGSGGSSYNEQFF.

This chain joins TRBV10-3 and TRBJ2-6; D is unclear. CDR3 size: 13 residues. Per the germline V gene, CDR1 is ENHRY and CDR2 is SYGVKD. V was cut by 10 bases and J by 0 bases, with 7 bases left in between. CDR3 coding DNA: TGTGCCACCTTAAACTCTGGGGCCAACGTCCTGACTTTC. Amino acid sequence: CATLNSGANVLTF.

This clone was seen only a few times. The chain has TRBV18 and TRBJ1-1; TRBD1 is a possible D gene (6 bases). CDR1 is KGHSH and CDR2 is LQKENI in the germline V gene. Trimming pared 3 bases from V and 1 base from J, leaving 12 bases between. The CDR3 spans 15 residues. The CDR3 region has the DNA TGTGCCAGCTCACCTACCGGACAGCAGAACACTGAAGCTTTCTTT. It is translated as CASSPTGQQNTEAFF.

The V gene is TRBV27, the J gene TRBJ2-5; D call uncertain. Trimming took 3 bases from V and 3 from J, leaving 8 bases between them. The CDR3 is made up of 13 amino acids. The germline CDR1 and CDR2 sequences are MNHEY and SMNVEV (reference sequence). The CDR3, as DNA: TGTGCCAGCAGTTTCTCTAGAAAAGAGACCCAGTACTTC. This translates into CASSFSRKETQYF.

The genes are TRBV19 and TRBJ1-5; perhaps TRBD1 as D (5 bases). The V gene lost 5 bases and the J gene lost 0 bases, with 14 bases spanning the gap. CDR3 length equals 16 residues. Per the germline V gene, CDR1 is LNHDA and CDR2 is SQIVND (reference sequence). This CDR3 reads CASSAIRVLSNQPQHF. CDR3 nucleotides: TGTGCCAGTAGTGCCATCAGGGTCCTTAGCAATCAGCCCCAGCATTTT.

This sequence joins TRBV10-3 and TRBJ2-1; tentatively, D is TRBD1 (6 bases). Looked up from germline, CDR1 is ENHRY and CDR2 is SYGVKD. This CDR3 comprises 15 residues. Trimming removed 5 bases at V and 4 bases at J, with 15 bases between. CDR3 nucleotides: TGTGCCATCAGTCCAAACAGGGACGGTTACAATGAGCAGTTCTTC. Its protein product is CAISPNRDGYNEQFF.

CDR3 sequence (DNA): TGTGCCAGTAGTTTCGCAGGGCAGACTAGCAATCAGCCCCAGCATTTT. Its translation is CASSFAGQTSNQPQHF. The gene calls are TRBV19 and TRBJ1-5; possible D gene TRBD1, 5 bases. The ends were cut back, 5 bases at V and 0 bases at J, with 14 bases in the middle. CDR3 length: 16 residues. Germline CDR1 reads LNHDA; CDR2 reads SQIVND (reference sequence).

CDR3 region: CASSELAGGEETQYF. The DNA for the CDR3 is TGTGCCAGCAGTGAACTAGCGGGAGGAGAAGAGACCCAGTACTTC. The chain recombines TRBV6-1 with TRBJ2-5; 11 bases are shared with TRBD2. Germline V gene data show CDR1 as MNHNS and CDR2 as SASEGT. The CDR3 extends over 15 amino acids. The J segment lost 3 bases and the V segment lost 2 bases, leaving 2 bases of the junction unmatched.

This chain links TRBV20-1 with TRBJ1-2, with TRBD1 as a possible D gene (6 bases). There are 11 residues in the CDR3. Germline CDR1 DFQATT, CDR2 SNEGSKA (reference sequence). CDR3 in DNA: TGCGCTACAGGGACGGGCTATGGCTACACCTTC. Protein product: CATGTGYGYTF.

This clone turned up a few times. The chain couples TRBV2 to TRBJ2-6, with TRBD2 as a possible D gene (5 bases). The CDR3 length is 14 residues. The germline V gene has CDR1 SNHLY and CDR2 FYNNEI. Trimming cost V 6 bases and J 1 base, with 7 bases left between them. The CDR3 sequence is CASREESGANVLTF. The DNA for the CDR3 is TGTGCCAGCAGGGAGGAGTCTGGGGCCAACGTCCTGACTTTC. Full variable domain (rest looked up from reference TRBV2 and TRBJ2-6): EPEVTQTPSHQVTQMGQEVILRCVPISNHLYFYWYRQILGQKVEFLVSFYNNEISEKSEIFDDQFSVERPDGSNFTLKIRSTKLEDSAMYFCASREESGANVLTFGAGSRLTVL.

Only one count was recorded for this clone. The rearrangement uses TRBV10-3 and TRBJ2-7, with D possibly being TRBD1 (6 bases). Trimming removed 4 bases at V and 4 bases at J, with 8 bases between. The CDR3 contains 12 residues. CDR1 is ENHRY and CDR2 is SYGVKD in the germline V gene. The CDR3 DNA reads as TGTGCCATCAGTGTAGGGGGATACGAGCAGTACTTC. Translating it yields CAISVGGYEQYF.

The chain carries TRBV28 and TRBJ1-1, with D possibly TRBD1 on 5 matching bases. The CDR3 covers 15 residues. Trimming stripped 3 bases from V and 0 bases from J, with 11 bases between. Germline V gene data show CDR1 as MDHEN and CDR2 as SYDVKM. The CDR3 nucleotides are TGTGCCAGCAGTTTGGTGGGGCCCCTGAACACTGAAGCTTTCTTT. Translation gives CASSLVGPLNTEAFF.

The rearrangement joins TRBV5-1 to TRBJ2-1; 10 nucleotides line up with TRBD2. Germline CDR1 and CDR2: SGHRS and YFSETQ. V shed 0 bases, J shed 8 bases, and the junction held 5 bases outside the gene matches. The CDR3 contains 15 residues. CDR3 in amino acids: CASSLASGSFDEQFF. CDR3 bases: TGCGCCAGCAGCTTGGCTAGCGGGAGTTTCGATGAGCAGTTCTTC.

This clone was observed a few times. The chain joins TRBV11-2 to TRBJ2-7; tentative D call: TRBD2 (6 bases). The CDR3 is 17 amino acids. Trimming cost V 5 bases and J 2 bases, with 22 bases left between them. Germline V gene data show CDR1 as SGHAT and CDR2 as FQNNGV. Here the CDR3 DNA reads TGTGCCAGCAGCCCGACCGCTGTTTGGGGGAGGACCTACGAGCAGTACTTC. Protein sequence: CASSPTAVWGRTYEQYF.

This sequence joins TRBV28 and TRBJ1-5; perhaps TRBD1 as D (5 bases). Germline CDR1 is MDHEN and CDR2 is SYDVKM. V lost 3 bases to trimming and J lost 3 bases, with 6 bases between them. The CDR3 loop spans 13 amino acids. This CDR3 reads CASSFGANQPQHF. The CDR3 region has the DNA TGTGCCAGCAGTTTTGGGGCCAATCAGCCCCAGCATTTT.

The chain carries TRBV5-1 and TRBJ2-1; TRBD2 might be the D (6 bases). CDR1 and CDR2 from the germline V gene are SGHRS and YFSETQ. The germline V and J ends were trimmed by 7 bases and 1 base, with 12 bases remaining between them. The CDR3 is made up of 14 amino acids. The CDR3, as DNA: TGCGCCAGCCGCGACAGCGGGTCCTACAATGAGCAGTTCTTC. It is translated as CASRDSGSYNEQFF.

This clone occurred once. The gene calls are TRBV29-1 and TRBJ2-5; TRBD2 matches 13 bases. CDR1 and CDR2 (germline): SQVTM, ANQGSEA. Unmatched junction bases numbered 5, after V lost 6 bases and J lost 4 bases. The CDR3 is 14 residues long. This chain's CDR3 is CSVRTSGRLETQYF. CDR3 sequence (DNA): TGCAGCGTCAGGACTAGCGGGAGATTAGAGACCCAGTACTTC.